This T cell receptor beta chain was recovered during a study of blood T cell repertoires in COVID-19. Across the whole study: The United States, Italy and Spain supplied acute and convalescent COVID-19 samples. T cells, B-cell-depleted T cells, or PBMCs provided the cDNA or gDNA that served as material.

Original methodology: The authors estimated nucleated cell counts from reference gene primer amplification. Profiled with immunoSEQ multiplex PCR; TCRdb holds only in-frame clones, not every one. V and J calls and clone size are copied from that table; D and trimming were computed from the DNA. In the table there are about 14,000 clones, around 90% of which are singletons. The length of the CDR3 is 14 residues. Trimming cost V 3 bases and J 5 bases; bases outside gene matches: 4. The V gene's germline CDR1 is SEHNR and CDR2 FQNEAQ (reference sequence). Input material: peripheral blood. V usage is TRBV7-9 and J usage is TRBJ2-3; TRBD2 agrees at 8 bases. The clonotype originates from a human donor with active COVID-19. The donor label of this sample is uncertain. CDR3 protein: CASSFSTSGDTQYF. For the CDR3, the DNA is TGTGCCAGCAGCTTTTCTACTAGCGGAGATACGCAGTATTTT. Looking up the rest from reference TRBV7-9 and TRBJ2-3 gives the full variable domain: DTGVSQNPRHKITKRGQNVTFRCDPISEHNRLYWYRQTLGQGPEFLTYFQNEAQLEKSRLLSDRFSAERPKGSFSTLEIQRTEQGDSAMYLCASSFSTSGDTQYFGPGTRLTVL.